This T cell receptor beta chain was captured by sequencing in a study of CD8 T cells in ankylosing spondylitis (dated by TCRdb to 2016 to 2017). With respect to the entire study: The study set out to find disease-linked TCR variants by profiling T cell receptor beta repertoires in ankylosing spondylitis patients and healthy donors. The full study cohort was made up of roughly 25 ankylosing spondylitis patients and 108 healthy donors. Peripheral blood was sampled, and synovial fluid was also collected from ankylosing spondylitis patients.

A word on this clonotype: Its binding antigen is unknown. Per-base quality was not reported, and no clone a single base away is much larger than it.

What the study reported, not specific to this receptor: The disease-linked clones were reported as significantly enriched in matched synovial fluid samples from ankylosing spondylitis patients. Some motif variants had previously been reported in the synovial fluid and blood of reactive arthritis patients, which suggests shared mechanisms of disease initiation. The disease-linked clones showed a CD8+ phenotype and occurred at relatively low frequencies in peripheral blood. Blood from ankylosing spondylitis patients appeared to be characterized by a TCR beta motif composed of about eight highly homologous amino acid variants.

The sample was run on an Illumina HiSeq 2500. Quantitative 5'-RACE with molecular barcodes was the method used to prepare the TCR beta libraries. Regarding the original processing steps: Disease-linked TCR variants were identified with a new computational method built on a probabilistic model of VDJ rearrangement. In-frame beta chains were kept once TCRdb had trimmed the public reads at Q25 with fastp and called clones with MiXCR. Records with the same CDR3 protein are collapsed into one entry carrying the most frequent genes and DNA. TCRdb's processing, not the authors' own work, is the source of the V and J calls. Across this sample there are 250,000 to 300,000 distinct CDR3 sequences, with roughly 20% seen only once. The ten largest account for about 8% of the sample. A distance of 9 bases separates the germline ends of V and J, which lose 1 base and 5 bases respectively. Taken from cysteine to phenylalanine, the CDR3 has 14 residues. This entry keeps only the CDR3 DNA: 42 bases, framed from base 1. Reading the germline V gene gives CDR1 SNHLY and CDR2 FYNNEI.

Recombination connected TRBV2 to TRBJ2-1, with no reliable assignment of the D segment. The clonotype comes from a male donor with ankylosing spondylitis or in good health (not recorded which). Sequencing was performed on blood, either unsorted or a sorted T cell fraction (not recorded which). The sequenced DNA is TGTGCCAGCAGTGAAGTCCTCTTCGACAATGAGCAGTTCTTC. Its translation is CASSEVLFDNEQFF.